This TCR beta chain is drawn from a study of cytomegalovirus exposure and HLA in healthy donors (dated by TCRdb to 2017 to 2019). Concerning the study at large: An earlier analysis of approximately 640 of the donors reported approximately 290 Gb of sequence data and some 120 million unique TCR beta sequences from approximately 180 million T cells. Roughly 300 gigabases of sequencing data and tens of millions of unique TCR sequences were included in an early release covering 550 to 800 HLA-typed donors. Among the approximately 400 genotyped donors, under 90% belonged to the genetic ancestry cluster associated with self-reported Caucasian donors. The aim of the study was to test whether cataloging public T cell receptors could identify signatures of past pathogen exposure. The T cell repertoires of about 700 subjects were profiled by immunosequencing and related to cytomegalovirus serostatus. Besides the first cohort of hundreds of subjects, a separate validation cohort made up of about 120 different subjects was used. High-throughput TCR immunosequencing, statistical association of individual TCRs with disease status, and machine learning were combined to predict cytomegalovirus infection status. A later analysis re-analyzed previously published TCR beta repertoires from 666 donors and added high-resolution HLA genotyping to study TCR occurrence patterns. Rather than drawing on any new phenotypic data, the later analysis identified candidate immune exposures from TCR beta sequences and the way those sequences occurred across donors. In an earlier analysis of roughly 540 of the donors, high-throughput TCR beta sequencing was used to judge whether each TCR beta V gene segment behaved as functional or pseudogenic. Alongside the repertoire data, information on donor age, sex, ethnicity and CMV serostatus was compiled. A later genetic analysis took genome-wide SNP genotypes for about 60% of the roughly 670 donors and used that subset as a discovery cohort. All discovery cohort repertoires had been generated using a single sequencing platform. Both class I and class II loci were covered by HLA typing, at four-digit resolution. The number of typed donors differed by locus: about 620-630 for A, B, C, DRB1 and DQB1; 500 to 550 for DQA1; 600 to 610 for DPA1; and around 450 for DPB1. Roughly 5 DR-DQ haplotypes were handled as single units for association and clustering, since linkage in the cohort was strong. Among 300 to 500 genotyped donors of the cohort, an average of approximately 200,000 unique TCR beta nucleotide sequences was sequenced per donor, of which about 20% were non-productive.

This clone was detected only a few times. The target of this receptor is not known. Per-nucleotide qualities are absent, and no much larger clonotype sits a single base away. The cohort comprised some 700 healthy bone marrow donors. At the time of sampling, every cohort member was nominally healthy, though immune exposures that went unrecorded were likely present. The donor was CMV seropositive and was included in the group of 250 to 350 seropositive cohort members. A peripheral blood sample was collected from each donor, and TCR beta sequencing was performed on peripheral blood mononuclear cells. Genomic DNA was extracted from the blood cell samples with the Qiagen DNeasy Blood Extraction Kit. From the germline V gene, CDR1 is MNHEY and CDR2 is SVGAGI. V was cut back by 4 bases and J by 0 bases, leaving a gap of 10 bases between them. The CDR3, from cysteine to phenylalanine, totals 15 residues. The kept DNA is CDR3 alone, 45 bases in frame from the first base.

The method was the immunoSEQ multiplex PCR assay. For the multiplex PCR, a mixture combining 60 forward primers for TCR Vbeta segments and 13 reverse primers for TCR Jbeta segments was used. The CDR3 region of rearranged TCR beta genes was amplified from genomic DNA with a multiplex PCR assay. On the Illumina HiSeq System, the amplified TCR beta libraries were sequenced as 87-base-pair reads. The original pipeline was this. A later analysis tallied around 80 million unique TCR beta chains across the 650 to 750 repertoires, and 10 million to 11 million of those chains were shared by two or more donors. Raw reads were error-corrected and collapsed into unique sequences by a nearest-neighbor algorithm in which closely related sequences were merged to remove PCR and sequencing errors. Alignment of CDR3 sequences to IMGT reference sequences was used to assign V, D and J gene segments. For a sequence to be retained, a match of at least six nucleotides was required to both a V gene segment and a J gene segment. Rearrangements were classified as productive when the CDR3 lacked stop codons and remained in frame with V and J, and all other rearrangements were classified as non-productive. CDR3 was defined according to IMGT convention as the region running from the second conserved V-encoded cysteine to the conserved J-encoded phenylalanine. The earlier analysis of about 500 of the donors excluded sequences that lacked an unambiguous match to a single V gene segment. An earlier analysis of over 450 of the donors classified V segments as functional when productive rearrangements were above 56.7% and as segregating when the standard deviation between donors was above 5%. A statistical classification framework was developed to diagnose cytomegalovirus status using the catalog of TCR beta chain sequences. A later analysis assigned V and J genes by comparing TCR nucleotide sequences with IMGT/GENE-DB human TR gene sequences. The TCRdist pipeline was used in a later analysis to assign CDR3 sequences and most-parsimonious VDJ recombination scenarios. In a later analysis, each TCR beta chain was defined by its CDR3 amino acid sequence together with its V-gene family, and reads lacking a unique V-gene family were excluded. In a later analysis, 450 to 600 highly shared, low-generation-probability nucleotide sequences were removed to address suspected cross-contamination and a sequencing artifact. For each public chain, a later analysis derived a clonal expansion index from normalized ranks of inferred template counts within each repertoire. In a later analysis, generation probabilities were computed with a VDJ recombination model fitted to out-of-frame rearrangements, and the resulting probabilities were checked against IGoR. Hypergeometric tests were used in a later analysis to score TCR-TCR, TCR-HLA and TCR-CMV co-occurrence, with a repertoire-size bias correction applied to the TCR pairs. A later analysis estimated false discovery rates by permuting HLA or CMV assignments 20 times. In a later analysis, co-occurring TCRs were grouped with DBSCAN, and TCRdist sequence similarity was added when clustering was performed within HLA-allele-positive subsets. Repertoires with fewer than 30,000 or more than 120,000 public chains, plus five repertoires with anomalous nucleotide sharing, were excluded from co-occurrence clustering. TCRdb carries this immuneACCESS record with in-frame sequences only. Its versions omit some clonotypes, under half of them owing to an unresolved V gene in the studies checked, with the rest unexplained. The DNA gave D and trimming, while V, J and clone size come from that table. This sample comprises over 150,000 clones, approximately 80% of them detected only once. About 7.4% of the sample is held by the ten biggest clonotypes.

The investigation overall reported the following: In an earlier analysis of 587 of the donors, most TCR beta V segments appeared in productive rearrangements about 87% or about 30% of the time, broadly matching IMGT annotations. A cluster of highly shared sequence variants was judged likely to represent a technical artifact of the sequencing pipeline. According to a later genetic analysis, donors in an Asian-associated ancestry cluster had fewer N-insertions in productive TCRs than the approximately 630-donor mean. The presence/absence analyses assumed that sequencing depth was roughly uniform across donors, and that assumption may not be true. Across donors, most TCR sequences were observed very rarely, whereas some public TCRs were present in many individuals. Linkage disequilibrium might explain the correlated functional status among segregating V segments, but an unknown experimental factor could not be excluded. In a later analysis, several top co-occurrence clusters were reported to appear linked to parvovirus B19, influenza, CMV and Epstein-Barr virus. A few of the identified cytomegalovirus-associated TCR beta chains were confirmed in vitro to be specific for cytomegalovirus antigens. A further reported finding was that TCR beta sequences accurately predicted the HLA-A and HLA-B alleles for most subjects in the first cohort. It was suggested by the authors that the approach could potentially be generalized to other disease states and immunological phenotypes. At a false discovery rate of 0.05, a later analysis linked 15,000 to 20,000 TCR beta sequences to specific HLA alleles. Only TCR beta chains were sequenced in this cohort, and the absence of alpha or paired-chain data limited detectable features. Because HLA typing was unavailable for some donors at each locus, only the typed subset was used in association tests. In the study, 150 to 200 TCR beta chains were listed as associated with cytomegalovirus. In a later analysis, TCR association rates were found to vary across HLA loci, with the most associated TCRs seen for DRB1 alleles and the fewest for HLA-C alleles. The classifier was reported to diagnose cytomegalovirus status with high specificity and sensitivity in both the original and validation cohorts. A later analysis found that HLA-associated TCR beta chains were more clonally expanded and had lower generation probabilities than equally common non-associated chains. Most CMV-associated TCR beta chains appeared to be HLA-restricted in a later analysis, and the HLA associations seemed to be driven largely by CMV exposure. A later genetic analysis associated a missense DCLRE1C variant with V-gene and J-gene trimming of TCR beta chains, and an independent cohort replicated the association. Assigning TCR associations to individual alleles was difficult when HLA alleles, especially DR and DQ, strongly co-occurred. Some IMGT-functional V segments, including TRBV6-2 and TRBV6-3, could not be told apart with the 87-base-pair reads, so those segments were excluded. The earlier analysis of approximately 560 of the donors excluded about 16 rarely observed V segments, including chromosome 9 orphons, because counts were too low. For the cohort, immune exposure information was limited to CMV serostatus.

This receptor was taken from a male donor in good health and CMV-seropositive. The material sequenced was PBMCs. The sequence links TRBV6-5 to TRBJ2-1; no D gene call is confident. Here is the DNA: TGTGCCAGCAGTTCCGCACAGAGCTCCTACAATGAGCAGTTCTTC. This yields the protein CASSSAQSSYNEQFF.